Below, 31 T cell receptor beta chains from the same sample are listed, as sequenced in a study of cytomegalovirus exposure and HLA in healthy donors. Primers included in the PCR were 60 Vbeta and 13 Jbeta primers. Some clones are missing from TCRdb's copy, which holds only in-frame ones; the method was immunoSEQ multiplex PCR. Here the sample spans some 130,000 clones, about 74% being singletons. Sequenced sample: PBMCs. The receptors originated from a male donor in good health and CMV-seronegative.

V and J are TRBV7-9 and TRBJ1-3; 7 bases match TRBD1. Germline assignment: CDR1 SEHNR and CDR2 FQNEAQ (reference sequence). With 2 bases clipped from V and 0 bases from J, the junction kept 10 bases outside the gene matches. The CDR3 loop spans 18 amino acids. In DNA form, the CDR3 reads TGTGCCAGCAGCTTAATTAGGCGACAGGGCAACTCTGGAAACACCATATATTTT. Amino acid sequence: CASSLIRRQGNSGNTIYF. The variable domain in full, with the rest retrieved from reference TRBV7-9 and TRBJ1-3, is DTGVSQNPRHKITKRGQNVTFRCDPISEHNRLYWYRQTLGQGPEFLTYFQNEAQLEKSRLLSDRFSAERPKGSFSTLEIQRTEQGDSAMYLCASSLIRRQGNSGNTIYFGEGSWLTVV.

CDR3 in amino acids: CASSQGRTANYGYTF. Written as DNA, the CDR3 is TGCGCCAGCAGCCAAGGTCGGACTGCTAACTATGGCTACACCTTC. The J gene is TRBJ1-2, the V gene TRBV4-3; D is undetermined. The CDR3 is made up of 15 amino acids. V shed 1 base and J shed 0 bases, with 9 bases lying between them. CDR1 and CDR2 from the germline V gene are LGHNA and YSLEER.

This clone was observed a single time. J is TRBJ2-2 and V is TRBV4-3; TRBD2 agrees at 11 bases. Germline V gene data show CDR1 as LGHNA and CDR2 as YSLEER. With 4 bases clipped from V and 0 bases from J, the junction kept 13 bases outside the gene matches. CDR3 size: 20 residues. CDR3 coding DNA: TGCGCCAGCAGCCGAACTTACCCGGGACTAGCGGACTCGAACACCGGGGAGCTGTTTTTT. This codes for CASSRTYPGLADSNTGELFF.

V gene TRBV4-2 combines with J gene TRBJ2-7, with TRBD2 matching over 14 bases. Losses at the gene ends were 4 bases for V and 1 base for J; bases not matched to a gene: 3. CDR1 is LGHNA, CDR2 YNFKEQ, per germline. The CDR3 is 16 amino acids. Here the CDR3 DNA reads TGTGCCAGCAGCCCCGGGACTAGCGGGAGATCCTACGAGCAGTACTTC. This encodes CASSPGTSGRSYEQYF.

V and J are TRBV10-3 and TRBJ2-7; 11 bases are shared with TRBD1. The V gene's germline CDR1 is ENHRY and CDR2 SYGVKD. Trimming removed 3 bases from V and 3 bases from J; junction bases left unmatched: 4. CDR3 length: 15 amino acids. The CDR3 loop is CAISDSGTGGYEQYF. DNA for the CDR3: TGTGCCATCAGTGATTCCGGGACAGGGGGCTACGAGCAGTACTTC.

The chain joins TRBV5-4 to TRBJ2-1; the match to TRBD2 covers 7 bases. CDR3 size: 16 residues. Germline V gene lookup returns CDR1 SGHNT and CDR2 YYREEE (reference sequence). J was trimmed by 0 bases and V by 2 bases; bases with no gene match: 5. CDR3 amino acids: CASSFGGGGSYNEQFF. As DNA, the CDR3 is TGTGCCAGCAGCTTTGGTGGGGGGGGCTCCTACAATGAGCAGTTCTTC. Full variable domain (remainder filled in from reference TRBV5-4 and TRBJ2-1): ETGVTQSPTHLIKTRGQQVTLRCSSQSGHNTVSWYQQALGQGPQFIFQYYREEENGRGNFPPRFSGLQFPNYSSELNVNALELDDSALYLCASSFGGGGSYNEQFFGPGTRLTVL.

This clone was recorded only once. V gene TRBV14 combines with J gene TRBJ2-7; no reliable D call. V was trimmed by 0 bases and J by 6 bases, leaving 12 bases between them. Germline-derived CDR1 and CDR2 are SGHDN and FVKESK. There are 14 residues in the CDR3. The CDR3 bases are TGTGCCAGCAGCCAAGATCCGCCTCCCAGCGAGCAGTACTTC. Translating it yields CASSQDPPPSEQYF.

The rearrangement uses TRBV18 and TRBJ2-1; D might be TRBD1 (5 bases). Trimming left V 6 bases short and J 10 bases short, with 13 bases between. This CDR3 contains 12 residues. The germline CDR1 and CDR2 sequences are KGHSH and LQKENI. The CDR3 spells CASSDGWGEQFF. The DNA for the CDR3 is TGTGCCAGCTCGGATGGGTGGGGCGAGCAGTTCTTC.

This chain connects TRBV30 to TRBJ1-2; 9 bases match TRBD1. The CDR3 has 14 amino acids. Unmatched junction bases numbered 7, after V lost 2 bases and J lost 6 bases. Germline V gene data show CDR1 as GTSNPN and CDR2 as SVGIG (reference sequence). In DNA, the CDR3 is TGTGCCTGGAGTCGCGGACAGGGGTTGGATGGCTACACCTTC. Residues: CAWSRGQGLDGYTF. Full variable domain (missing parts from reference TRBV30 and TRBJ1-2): SQTIHQWPATLVQPVGSPLSLECTVEGTSNPNLYWYRQAAGRGLQLLFYSVGIGQISSEVPQNLSASRPQDRQFILSSKKLLLSDSGFYLCAWSRGQGLDGYTFGSGTRLTVV.

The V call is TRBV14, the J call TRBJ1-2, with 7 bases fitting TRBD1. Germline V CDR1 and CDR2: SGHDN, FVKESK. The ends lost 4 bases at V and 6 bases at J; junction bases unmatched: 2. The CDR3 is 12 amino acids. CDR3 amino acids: CASSPTGDGYTF. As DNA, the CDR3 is TGTGCCAGCAGCCCCACAGGGGATGGCTACACCTTC.

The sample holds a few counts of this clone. DNA for the CDR3: TGTGCCAGCAGCGTAGCAGGCACATCCTATGGCTACACCTTC. It codes for CASSVAGTSYGYTF. The gene calls are TRBV9 and TRBJ1-2, with D uncertain. Trimming removed 0 bases at V and 4 bases at J, with 10 bases between. This CDR3 has 14 residues. CDR1 is SGDLS, CDR2 YYNGEE, per germline.

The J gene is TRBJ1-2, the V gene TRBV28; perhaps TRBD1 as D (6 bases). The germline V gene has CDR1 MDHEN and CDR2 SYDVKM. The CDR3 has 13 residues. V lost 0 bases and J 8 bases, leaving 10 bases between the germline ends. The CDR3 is CASSLWAGEGYTF. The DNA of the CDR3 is TGTGCCAGCAGTTTATGGGCAGGGGAGGGCTACACCTTC.

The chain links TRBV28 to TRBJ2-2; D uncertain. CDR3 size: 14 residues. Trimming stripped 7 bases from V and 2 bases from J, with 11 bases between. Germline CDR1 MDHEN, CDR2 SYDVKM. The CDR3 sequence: CASTLTVNTGELFF. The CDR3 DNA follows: TGTGCCAGCACCCTTACGGTTAACACCGGGGAGCTGTTTTTT.

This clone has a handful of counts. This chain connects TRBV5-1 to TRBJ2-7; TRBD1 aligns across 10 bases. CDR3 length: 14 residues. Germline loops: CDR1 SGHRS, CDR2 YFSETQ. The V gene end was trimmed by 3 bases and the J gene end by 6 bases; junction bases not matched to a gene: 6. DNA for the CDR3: TGCGCCAGCAGCTCGGGACAGGGGCCGGGCGAGCAGTACTTC. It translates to CASSSGQGPGEQYF.

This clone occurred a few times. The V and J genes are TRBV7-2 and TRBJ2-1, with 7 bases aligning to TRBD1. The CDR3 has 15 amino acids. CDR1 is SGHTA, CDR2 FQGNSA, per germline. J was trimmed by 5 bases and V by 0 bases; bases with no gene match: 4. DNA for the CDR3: TGTGCCAGCAGCTTAGCGGGACAGCAACACAATGAGCAGTTCTTC. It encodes CASSLAGQQHNEQFF.

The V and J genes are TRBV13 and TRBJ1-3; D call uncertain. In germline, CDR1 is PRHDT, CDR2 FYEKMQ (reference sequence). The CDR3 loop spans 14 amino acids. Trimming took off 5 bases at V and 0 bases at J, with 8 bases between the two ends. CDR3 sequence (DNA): TGTGCCAGCAGCCTCAGATTCTCTGGAAACACCATATATTTT. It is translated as CASSLRFSGNTIYF.

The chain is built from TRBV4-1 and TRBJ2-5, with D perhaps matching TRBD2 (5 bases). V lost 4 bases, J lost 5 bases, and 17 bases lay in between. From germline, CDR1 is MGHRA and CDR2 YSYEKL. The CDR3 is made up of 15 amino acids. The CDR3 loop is CASSLSTGMEETQYF. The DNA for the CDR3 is TGCGCCAGCAGCCTTAGTACGGGGATGGAGGAGACCCAGTACTTC.

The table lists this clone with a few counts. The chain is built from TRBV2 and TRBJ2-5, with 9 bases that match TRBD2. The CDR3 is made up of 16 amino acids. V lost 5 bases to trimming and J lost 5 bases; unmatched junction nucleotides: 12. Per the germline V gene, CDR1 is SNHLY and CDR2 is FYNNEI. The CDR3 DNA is TGTGCCAGCAGTCTCCACGAGGGACTAGCTTCGGAGACCCAGTACTTC. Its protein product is CASSLHEGLASETQYF.

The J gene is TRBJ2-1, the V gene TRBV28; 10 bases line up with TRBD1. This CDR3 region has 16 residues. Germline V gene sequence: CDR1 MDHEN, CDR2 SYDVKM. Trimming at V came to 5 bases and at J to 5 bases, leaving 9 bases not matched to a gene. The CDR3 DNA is TGTGCCAGCAGTCCCCCGGGACAGGGGAAAAACAATGAGCAGTTCTTC. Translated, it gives CASSPPGQGKNNEQFF.

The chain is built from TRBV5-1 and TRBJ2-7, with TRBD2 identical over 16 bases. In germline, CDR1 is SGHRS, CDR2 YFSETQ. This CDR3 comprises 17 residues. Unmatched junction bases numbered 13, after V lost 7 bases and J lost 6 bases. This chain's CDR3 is CASEPGLAGGPPSEQYF. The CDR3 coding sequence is TGCGCCAGCGAACCGGGACTAGCGGGAGGGCCGCCCAGCGAGCAGTACTTC.

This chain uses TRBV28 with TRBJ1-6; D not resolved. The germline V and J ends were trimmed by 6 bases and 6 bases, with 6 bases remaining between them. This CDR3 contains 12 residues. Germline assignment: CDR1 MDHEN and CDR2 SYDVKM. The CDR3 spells CASRSSNSPLHF. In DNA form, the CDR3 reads TGTGCCAGCAGGTCCAGTAATTCACCCCTCCACTTT.

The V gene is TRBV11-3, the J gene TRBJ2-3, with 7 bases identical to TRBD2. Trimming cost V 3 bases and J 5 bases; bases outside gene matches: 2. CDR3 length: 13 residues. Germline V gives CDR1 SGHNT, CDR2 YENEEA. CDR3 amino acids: CASSFRGRDTQYF. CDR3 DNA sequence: TGTGCCAGCAGCTTTCGCGGGAGAGATACGCAGTATTTT.

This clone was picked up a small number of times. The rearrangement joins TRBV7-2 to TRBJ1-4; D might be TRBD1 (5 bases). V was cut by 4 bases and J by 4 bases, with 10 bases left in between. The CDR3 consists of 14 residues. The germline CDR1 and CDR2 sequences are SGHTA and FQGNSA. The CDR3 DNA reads TGTGCCAGCAGCTCCTCAGGGTTTAATGAAAAACTGTTTTTT. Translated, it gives CASSSSGFNEKLFF. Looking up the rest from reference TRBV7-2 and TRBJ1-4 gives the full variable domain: GAGVSQSPSNKVTEKGKDVELRCDPISGHTALYWYRQSLGQGLEFLIYFQGNSAPDKSGLPSDRFSAERTGGSVSTLTIQRTQQEDSAVYLCASSSSGFNEKLFFGSGTQLSVL.

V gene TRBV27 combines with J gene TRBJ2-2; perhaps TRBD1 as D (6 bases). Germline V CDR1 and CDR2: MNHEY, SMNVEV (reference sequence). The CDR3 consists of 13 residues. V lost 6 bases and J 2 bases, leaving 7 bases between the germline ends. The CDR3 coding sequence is TGTGCCAGCAGCGGGACAAACACCGGGGAGCTGTTTTTT. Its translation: CASSGTNTGELFF.

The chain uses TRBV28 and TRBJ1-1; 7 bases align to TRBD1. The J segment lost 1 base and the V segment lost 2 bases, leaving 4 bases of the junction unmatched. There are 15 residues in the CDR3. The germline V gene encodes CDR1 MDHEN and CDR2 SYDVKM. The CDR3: CASSLPRTGNTEAFF. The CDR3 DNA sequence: TGTGCCAGCAGTTTACCAAGGACAGGGAACACTGAAGCTTTCTTT.

CDR3: CASSRQGGYNEQFF. CDR3 bases: TGTGCCAGCAGCCGACAGGGAGGATACAATGAGCAGTTCTTC. This sequence joins TRBV28 and TRBJ2-1; possible D gene TRBD1, 7 bases. V was clipped by 6 bases and J by 4 bases, with 13 bases between them. Per the germline V gene, CDR1 is MDHEN and CDR2 is SYDVKM. This CDR3 is 14 amino acids long.

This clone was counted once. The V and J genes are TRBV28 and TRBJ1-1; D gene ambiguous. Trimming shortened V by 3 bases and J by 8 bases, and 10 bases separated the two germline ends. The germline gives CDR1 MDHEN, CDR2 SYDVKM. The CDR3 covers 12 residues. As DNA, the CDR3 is TGTGCCAGCAGTTTGAGGGTTCGGGAAGCTTTCTTT. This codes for CASSLRVREAFF. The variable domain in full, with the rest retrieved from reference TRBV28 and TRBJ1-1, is DVKVTQSSRYLVKRTGEKVFLECVQDMDHENMFWYRQDPGLGLRLIYFSYDVKMKEKGDIPEGYSVSREKKERFSLILESASTNQTSMYLCASSLRVREAFFGQGTRLTVV.

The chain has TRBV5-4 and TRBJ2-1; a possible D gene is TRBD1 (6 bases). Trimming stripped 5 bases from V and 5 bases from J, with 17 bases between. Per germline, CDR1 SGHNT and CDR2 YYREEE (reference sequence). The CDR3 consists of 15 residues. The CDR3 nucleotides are TGTGCCAGCAGTCCTCTGGGACAAGCAGACAATGAGCAGTTCTTC. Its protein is CASSPLGQADNEQFF.

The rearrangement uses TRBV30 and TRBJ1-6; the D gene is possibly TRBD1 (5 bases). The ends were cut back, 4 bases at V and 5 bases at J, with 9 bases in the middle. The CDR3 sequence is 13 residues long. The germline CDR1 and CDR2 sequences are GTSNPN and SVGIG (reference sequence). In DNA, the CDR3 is TGTGCCTGGATTTCAGGGAATAATTCACCCCTCCACTTT. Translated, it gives CAWISGNNSPLHF.

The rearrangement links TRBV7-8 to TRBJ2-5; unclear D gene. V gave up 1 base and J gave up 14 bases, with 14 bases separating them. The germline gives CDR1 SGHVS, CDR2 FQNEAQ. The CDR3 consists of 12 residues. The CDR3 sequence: CASSLDLPLYYF. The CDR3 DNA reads TGTGCCAGCAGCTTAGACCTACCACTTTACTACTTC.

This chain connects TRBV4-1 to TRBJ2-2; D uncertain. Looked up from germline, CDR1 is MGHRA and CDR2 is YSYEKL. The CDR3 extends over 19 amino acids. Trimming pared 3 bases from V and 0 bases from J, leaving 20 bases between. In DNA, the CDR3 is TGCGCCAGCAGCCACGACCGCCTAGTGACCCTCGCGAACACCGGGGAGCTGTTTTTT. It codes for CASSHDRLVTLANTGELFF.